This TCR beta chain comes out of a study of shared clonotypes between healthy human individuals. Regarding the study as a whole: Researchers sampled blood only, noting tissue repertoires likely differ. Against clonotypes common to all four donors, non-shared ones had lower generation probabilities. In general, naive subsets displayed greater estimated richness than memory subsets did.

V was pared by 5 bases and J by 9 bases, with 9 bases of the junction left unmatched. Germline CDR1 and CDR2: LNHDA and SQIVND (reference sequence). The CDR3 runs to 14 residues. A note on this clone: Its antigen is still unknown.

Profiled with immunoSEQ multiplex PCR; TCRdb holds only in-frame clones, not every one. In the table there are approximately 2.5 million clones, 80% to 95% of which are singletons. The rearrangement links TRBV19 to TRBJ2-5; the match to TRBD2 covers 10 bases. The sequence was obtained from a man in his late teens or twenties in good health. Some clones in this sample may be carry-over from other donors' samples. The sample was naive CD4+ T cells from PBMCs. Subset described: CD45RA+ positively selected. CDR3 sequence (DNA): TGTGCCAGTAGTGCCACTAGCGGGAACCCATCCCAGTACTTC. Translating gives CASSATSGNPSQYF.